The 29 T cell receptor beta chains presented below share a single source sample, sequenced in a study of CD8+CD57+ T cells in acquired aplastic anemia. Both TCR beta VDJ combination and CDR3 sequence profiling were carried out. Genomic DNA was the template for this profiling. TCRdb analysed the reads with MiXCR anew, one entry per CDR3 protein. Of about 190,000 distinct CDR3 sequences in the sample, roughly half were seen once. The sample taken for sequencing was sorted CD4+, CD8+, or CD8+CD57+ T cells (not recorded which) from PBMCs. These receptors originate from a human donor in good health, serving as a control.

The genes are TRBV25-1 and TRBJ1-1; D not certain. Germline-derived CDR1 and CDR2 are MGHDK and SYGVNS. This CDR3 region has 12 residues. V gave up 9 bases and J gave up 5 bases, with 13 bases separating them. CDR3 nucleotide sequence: TGTGCCAGTAGTATTAGCGATACTGAAGCTTTCTTT. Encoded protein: CASSISDTEAFF.

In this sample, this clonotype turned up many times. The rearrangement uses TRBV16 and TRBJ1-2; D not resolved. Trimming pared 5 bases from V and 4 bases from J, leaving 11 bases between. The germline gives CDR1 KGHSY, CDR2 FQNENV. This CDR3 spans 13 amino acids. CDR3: CASSAGGIYGYTF. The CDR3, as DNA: TGTGCCAGCAGCGCCGGAGGGATCTATGGCTACACCTTC.

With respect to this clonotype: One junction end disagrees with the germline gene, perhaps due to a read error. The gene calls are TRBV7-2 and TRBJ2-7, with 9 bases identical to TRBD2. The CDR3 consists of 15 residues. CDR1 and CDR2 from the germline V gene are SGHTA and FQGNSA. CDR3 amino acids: CASSSLSGGWDEQYF. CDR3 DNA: TGCGCCAGCAGCTCCTTAAGCGGGGGGTGGGACGAGCAGTACTTC.

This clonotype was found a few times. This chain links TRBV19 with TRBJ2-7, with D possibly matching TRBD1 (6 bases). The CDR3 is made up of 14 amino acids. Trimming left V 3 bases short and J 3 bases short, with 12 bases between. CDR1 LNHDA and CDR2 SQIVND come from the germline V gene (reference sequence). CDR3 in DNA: TGTGCCAGTAGTATCGGGACACGGTACTACGAGCAGTACTTC. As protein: CASSIGTRYYEQYF.

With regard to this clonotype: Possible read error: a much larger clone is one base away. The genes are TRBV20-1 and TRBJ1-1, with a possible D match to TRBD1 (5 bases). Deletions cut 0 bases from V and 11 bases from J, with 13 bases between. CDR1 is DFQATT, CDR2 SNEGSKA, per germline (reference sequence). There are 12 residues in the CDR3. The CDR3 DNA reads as TGCAGTGCTAGAGATCGGGGCAGGGACGCTTTCTTT. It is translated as CSARDRGRDAFF.

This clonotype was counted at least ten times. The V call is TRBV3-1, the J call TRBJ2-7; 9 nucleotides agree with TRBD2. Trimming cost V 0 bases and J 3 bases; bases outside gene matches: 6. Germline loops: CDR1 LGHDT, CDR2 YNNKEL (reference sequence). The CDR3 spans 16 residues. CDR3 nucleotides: TGTGCCAGCAGCCAAGAGCGGCTAGCGGGGAACTACGAGCAGTACTTC. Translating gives CASSQERLAGNYEQYF.

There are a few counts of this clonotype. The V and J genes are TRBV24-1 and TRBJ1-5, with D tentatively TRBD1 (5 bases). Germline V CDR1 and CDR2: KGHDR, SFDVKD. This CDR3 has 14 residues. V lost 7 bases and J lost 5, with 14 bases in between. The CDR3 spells CATSDSGQDQPQHF. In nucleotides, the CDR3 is TGTGCCACCAGCGACTCGGGGCAGGATCAGCCCCAGCATTTT.

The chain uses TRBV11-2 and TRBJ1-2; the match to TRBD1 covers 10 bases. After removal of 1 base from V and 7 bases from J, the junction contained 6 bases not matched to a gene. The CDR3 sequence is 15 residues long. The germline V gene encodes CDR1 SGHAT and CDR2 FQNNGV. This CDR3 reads CASSLAGTGVLGYTF. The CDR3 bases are TGTGCCAGCAGCTTAGCCGGGACAGGGGTTCTTGGCTACACCTTC.

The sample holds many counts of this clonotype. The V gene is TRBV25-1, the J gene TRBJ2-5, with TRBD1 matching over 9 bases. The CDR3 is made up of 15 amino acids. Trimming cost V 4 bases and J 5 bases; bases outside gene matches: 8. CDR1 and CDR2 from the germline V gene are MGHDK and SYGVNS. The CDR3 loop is CASSAGTGRTETQYF. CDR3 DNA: TGTGCCAGCAGTGCCGGGACAGGGAGGACGGAGACCCAGTACTTC. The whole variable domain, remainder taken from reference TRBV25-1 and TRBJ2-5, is EADIYQTPRYLVIGTGKKITLECSQTMGHDKMYWYQQDPGMELHLIHYSYGVNSTEKGDLSSESTVSRIRTEHFPLTLESARPSHTSQYLCASSAGTGRTETQYFGPGTRLLVL.

CDR3 sequence (DNA): TGTGCCAGTAGTATTTATGGACAGGGGATAAATGAAAAACTGTTTTTT. Its translation is CASSIYGQGINEKLFF. V gene TRBV19 combines with J gene TRBJ1-4, with TRBD1 matching over 9 bases. The J segment lost 5 bases and the V segment lost 3 bases, leaving 7 bases of the junction unmatched. Germline CDR1 and CDR2: LNHDA and SQIVND (reference sequence). The CDR3 covers 16 residues. Based on the CDR3 plus reference TRBV19 and TRBJ1-4, the full variable domain is DGGITQSPKYLFRKEGQNVTLSCEQNLNHDAMYWYRQDPGQGLRLIYYSQIVNDFQKGDIAEGYSVSREKKESFPLTVTSAQKNPTAFYLCASSIYGQGINEKLFFGSGTQLSVL.

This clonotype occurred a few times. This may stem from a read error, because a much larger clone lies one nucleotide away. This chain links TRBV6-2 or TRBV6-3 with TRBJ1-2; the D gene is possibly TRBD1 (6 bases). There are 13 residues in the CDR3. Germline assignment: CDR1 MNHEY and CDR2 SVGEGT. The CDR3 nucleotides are TGTGCCAGCAGATGGACAGTAGCCTATGGCTACGCCTTC. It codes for CASRWTVAYGYAF.

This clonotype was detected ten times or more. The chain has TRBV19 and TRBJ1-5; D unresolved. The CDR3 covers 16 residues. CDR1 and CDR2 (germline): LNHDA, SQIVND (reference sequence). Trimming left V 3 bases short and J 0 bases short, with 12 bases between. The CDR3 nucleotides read TGTGCCAGTAGTATCCGGACGGCGTATAGCAATCAGCCCCAGCATTTT. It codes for CASSIRTAYSNQPQHF. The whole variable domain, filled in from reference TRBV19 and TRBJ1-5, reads DGGITQSPKYLFRKEGQNVTLSCEQNLNHDAMYWYRQDPGQGLRLIYYSQIVNDFQKGDIAEGYSVSREKKESFPLTVTSAQKNPTAFYLCASSIRTAYSNQPQHFGDGTRLSIL.

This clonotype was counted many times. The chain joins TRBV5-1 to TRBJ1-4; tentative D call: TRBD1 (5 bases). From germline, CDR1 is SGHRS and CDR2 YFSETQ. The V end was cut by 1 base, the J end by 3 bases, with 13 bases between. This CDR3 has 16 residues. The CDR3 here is CASSLNGGSANEKLFF. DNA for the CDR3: TGCGCCAGCAGCTTGAATGGGGGGTCGGCTAATGAAAAACTGTTTTTT.

The CDR3: CASSPLRDTEAFF. The CDR3 nucleotides read TGTGCCAGCTCACCACTACGGGACACTGAAGCTTTCTTT. The rearrangement links TRBV18 to TRBJ1-1; unclear D gene. The CDR3 contains 13 residues. CDR1 is KGHSH, CDR2 LQKENI, per germline. V was clipped by 1 base and J by 3 bases, with 6 bases between them.

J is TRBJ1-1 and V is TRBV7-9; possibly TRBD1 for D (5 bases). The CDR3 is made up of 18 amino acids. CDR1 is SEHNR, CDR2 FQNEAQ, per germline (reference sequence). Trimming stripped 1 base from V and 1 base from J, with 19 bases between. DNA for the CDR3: TGTGCCAGCAGCTTAGGGCTAGGTGGGACGGCCAGGAACACTGAAGCTTTCTTT. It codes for CASSLGLGGTARNTEAFF.

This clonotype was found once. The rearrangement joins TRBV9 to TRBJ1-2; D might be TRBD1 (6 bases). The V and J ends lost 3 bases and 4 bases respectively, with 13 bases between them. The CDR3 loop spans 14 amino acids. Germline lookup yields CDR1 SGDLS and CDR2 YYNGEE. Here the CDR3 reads CASSGAGVSYGYTF. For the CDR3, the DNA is TGTGCCAGCAGCGGGGCAGGGGTTTCCTATGGCTACACCTTC.

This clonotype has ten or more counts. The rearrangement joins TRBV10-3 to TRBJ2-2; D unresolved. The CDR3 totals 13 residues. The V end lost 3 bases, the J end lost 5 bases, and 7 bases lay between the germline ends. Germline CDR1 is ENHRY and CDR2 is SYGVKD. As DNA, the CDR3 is TGTGCCATCAGTGAAGCTGAAACCGGGGAGCTGTTTTTT. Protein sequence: CAISEAETGELFF.

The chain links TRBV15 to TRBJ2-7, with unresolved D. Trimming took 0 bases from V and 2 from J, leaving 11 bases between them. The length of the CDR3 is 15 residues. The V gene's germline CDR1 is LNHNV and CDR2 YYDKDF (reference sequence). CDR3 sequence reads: CATSREETPTYEQYF. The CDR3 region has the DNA TGTGCCACCAGCAGAGAGGAGACACCTACCTACGAGCAGTACTTC.

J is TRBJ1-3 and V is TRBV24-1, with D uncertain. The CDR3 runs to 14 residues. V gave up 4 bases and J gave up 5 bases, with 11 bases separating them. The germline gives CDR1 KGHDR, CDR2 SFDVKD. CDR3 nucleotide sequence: TGTGCCACCAGTGACCGGATGTCAAGAAACACCATATATTTT. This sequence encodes CATSDRMSRNTIYF.

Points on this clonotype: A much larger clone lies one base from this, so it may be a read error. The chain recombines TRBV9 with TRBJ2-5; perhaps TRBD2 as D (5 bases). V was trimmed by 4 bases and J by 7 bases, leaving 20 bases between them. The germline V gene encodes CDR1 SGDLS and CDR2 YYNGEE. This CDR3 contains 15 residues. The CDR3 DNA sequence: TGTGCCAGCAGCCAAGAGGCCTCACTAGGAGGGACCCAGTACTTC. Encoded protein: CASSQEASLGGTQYF.

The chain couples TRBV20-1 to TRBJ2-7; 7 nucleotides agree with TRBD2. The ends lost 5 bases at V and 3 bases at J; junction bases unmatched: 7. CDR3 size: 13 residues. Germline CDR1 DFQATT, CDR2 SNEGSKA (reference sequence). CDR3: CSASIRGVYEQYF. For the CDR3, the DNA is TGCAGTGCTTCGATTCGGGGGGTCTACGAGCAGTACTTC.

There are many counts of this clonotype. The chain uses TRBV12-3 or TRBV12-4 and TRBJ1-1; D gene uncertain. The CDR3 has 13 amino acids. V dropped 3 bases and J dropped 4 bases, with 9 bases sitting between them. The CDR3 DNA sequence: TGTGCCAGCAGTTTGTACAGAGGCACTGAAGCTTTCTTT. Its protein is CASSLYRGTEAFF.

CDR3 bases: TGCAGTGCTAGCAGGCCCCCCTACGAGCAGTACTTC. Protein sequence: CSASRPPYEQYF. This rearrangement joins TRBV20-1 to TRBJ2-7; D unresolved. There are 12 residues in the CDR3. With 3 bases removed from V and 2 bases from J, the gap between germline ends came to 8 bases. Per germline, CDR1 DFQATT and CDR2 SNEGSKA (reference sequence).

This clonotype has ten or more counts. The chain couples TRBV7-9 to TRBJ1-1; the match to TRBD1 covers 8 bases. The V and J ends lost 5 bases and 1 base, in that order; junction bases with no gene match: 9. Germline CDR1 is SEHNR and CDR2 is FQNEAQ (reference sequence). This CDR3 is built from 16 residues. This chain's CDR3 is CASSLETGGPNTEAFF. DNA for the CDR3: TGTGCCAGCAGCCTCGAAACAGGGGGACCGAACACTGAAGCTTTCTTT.

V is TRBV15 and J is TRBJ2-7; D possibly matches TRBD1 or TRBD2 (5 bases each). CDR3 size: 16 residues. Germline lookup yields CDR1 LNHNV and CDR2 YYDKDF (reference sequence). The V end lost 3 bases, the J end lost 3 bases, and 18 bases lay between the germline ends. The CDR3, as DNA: TGTGCCACCAGCAGTCGGACCGGGACGGCGAACTACGAGCAGTACTTC. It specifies CATSSRTGTANYEQYF. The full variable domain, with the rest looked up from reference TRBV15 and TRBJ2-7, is DAMVIQNPRYQVTQFGKPVTLSCSQTLNHNVMYWYQQKSSQAPKLLFHYYDKDFNNEADTPDNFQSRRPNTSFCFLDIRSPGLGDTAMYLCATSSRTGTANYEQYFGPGTRLTVT.

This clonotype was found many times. The CDR3 reads CASSPGGYEQYF. In nucleotides, the CDR3 is TGCGCCAGCAGCCCAGGGGGCTACGAGCAGTACTTC. The J gene is TRBJ2-7, the V gene TRBV5-1; TRBD1 agrees at 7 bases. Trimming at V came to 4 bases and at J to 3 bases, leaving 1 base not matched to a gene. This CDR3 region has 12 residues. Per germline, CDR1 SGHRS and CDR2 YFSETQ. Using reference TRBV5-1 and TRBJ2-7 for the parts outside the CDR3, the full variable domain is KAGVTQTPRYLIKTRGQQVTLSCSPISGHRSVSWYQQTPGQGLQFLFEYFSETQRNKGNFPGRFSGRQFSNSRSEMNVSTLELGDSALYLCASSPGGYEQYFGPGTRLTVT.

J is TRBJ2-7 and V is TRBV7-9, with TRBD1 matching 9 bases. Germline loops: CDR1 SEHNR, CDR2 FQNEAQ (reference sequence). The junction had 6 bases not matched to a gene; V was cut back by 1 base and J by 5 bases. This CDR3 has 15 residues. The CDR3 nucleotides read TGTGCCAGCAGCTTAGACAGGGGGCTGTTGAACGAGCAGTACTTC. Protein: CASSLDRGLLNEQYF.

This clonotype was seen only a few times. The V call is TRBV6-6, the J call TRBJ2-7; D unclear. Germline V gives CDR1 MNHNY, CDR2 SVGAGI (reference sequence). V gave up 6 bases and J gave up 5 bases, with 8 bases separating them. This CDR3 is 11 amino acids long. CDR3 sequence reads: CASRLTDEQYF. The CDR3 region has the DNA TGTGCCAGCAGACTCACTGACGAGCAGTACTTC.

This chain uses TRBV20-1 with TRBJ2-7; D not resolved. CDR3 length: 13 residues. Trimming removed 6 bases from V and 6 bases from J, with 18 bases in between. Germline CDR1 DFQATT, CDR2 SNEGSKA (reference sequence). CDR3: CSARSGPDFEQYF. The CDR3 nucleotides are TGCAGTGCGAGATCGGGCCCCGATTTCGAGCAGTACTTC.